This is a list of T cell receptor beta chains from one sample in a study of T cell responses to AZD1222 COVID-19 vaccine. Profiled with immunoSEQ multiplex PCR; TCRdb holds only in-frame clones, not every one. The sample lists more than 95,000 clones, roughly 82% occurring once. This material consisted of peripheral blood, taken 28 days after the second AZD1222 dose. These receptors originate from an adult who received the AZD1222 COVID-19 vaccine. Each CDR3 is given with its conserved first and last residue. A D gene is named only where the DNA matches it firmly. Clone size is shown for a subset of rows, as once, few, many or a class of expanded clone.

>TRBV12-3/TRBV12-4|NA|TRBJ1-5|NA
TGTGCCAGCAGGCGGGAAAACCAGCCCCAGCATTTT
CASRRENQPQHF
>TRBV18|TRBD2|TRBJ2-3|NA
TGTGCCAGCTCACCTCGGGGGACTACTGCAGATACGCAGTATTTT
CASSPRGTTADTQYF
>TRBV4-3|NA|TRBJ2-6|NA
TGCGCCAGCAGCCAAGATAAGAGGGCATCTGGGGCCAACGTCCTGACTTTC
CASSQDKRASGANVLTF
>TRBV4-3|NA|TRBJ2-7|NA
TGCGCCAGCAGCCAAGAGGGCGGCTACGAGCAGTACTTC
CASSQEGGYEQYF
>TRBV18|NA|TRBJ1-4|NA
TGTGCCAGCTCACCCAGGGGAACTAATGAAAAACTGTTTTTT
CASSPRGTNEKLFF
>TRBV5-1|NA|TRBJ1-3|NA
TGCGCCAGCAGCCCCGAACTACAGGGAAACACCATATATTTT
CASSPELQGNTIYF
>TRBV3-1/TRBV3-2|NA|TRBJ2-7|once
TGTGCCAGCAGCTCCCGGGGGGCATACGAGCAGTACTTC
CASSSRGAYEQYF
>TRBV7-8|TRBD1|TRBJ1-2|once
TGTGCCAGCAGCTTAGTCCCGAGGACAGGGGACTATGGCTACACCTTC
CASSLVPRTGDYGYTF
>TRBV28|TRBD2|TRBJ2-7|NA
TGTGCCAGCCTCGGGGGGAGGGGCTACGAGCAGTACTTC
CASLGGRGYEQYF
>TRBV10-3|NA|TRBJ1-5|NA
TGTGCCATCAGTGAGAACGACAATCAGCCCCAGCATTTT
CAISENDNQPQHF
>TRBV19|NA|TRBJ1-1|NA
TGTGCCAGTAGTATAGTAAGGAGAACTGAAGCTTTCTTT
CASSIVRRTEAFF
>TRBV2|NA|TRBJ2-6|NA
TGTGCCAGCAGTACTCCCTCTGGGGCCAACGTCCTGACTTTC
CASSTPSGANVLTF
>TRBV28|TRBD2|TRBJ2-7|NA
TGTGCCAGCAGTTACTGGACTAGCGGGGACATCTCCTACGAGCAGTACTTC
CASSYWTSGDISYEQYF
>TRBV27|NA|TRBJ1-1|NA
TGTGCCAGCAGTCCACCGGCCGGTGAAGCTTTCTTT
CASSPPAGEAFF
>TRBV5-8|TRBD1|TRBJ1-2|NA
TGTGCCAGCAGCTTGGCAGGGGGCGAAGGCTACACCTTC
CASSLAGGEGYTF
>TRBV19|NA|TRBJ2-6|NA
TGTGCCAGTAGTAATACTGGGGGCGCTGGGGCCAACGTCCTGACTTTC
CASSNTGGAGANVLTF
>TRBV12-3/TRBV12-4|TRBD1|TRBJ2-7|NA
TGTGCCAGCAGGCTCGGACAGGGCCACGAGCAGTACTTC
CASRLGQGHEQYF
>TRBV19|TRBD1|TRBJ1-6|NA
TGTGCCAGTCAGACAGGGACTAATTCACCCCTCCACTTT
CASQTGTNSPLHF
>TRBV6-5|TRBD2|TRBJ2-7|NA
TGTGCCAACCATAGGGAGGGTGCCCACGAGCAGTACTTC
CANHREGAHEQYF
>TRBV25-1|NA|TRBJ1-3|NA
TGTGCCAGCAGTGAATCGGGACGGACTTACTCTGGAAACACCATATATTTT
CASSESGRTYSGNTIYF
>TRBV7-2|TRBD2|TRBJ2-3|once
TGTGCCAGCAGCTCCAGAGCTAGCGGTGCCACAGATACGCAGTATTTT
CASSSRASGATDTQYF
>TRBV5-4|TRBD1|TRBJ2-1|NA
TGTGCCAGCAGCGATGACAGGGCGGATGAGCAGTTCTTC
CASSDDRADEQFF
>TRBV7-9|NA|TRBJ2-5|NA
TGTGCCAGCAGCTGGACAGAGGGCCAAGAGACCCAGTACTTC
CASSWTEGQETQYF
>TRBV5-6|NA|TRBJ1-4|NA
TGTGCCAGCAGCTTGGCCTCCCCCTACGAGGGGGTGGGGGAAAAACTGTTTTTT
CASSLASPYEGVGEKLFF
>TRBV5-8|TRBD1|TRBJ2-2|NA
TGTGCCAGCAGCCCCGGACAGGGGGCAACCGGGGAGCTGTTTTTT
CASSPGQGATGELFF
>TRBV6-5|NA|TRBJ2-7|NA
TGTGCCAGCAGTTCCCCTTTAAGGGACGAGCAGTACTTC
CASSSPLRDEQYF
>TRBV5-1|NA|TRBJ1-5|NA
TGCGCCAGCAGCTTGGTTGGGGGTGAGGGCCAGCCCCAGCATTTT
CASSLVGGEGQPQHF
>TRBV28|NA|TRBJ2-5|NA
TGTGCCAGCAGTCCCCCCCCGGGCCGCCAGTCCGCAGGGAAGACCCAGTACTTC
CASSPPPGRQSAGKTQYF
>TRBV11-2|NA|TRBJ2-1|NA
TGTGCCAGCAAATCCAAGCAGGGGGGGAGGAATGAGCAGTTCTTC
CASKSKQGGRNEQFF
>TRBV27|NA|TRBJ2-7|NA
TGTGCCAGCAGTCCGCACCCCTACGAGCAGTACTTC
CASSPHPYEQYF